The present TCR beta chain was sequenced within a study of T-cell reconstitution after alpha-beta-depleted transplantation in children. Unique molecular identifiers were built into the TCRbeta library. TCRdb recomputed calls from the PCR reads with MiXCR, one row per CDR3 protein. The table has 150,000 to 250,000 distinct CDR3 sequences, 5.5% to 7% seen once. V lost 0 bases to trimming and J lost 5 bases, with 6 bases between them. The CDR3 contains 13 residues. CDR1 is SGDLS and CDR2 is YYNGEE in the germline V gene. This clonotype was detected ten times or more. The TCR originated in a girl in the first two years of life with combined immunodeficiency, due to receive a stem cell transplant. The input for sequencing was PBMCs, taken before TCRalphabeta/CD19-depleted stem cell transplant. The genes are TRBV9 and TRBJ2-1, with D perhaps TRBD1 or TRBD2 (5 bases each). This CDR3 reads CASSVGGDNEQFF. The DNA for the CDR3 is TGTGCCAGCAGCGTAGGAGGGGACAATGAGCAGTTCTTC.